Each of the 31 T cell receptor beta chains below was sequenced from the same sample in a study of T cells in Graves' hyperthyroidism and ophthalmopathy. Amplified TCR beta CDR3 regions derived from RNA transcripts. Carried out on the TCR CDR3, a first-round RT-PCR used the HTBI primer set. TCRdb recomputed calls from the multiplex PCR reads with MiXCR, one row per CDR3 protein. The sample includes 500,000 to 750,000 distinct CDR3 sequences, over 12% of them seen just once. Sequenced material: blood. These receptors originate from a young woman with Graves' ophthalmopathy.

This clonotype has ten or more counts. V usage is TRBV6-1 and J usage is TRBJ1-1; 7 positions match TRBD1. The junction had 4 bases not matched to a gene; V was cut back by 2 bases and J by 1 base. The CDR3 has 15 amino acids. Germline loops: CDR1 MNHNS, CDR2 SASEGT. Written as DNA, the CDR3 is TGTGCCAGCAGTGAATCCAGGGGGGGGAACACTGAAGCTTTCTTT. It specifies CASSESRGGNTEAFF.

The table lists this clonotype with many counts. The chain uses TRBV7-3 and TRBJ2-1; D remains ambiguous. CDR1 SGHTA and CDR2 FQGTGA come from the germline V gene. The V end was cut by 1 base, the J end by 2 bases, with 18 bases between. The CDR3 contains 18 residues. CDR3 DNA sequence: TGTGCCAGCAGCTTAAGGTTTTCAGGAGCTAATGCCTACAATGAGCAGTTCTTC. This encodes CASSLRFSGANAYNEQFF.

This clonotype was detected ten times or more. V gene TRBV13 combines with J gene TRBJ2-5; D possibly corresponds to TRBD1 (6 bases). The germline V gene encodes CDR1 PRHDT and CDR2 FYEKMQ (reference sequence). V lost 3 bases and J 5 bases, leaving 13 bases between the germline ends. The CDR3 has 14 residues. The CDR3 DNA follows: TGTGCCAGCAGCTTCACAGGGCCGGGGGAGACCCAGTACTTC. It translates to CASSFTGPGETQYF.

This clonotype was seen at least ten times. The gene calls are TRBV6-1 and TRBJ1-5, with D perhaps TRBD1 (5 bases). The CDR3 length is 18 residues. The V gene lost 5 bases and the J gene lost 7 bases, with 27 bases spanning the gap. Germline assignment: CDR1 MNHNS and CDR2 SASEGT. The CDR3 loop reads CASSYSSRAGRGAQPQHF. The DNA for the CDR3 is TGTGCCAGCAGTTATTCATCTCGGGCAGGGAGAGGGGCACAGCCCCAGCATTTT.

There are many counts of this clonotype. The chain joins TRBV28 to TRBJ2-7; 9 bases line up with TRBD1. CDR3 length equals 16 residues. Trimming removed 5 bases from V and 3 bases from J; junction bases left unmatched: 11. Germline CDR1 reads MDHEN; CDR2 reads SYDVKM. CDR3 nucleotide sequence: TGTGCCAGCAGTACCACCACGGGACAGGGTAACTACGAGCAGTACTTC. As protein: CASSTTTGQGNYEQYF.

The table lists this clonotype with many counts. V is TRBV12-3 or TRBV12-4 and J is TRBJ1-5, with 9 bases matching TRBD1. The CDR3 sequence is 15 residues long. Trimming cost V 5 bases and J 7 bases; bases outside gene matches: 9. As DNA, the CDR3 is TGTGCCAGCAGTGGAACAGGGGGCGCAGGACAGCCCCAGCATTTT. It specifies CASSGTGGAGQPQHF.

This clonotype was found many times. The CDR3 coding sequence is TGTGCCAGCAGCTTAGATCTGCTAGCGGGAGGGAATGAGCAGTTCTTC. This sequence encodes CASSLDLLAGGNEQFF. V and J are TRBV11-2 and TRBJ2-1; 12 nucleotides align to TRBD2. Germline-derived CDR1 and CDR2 are SGHAT and FQNNGV. The CDR3 has 16 residues. V lost 0 bases, J lost 7 bases, and 4 bases stayed unmatched.

The chain's CDR3 is CASSSPTSGRDSGELFF. As DNA, the CDR3 is TGTGCCAGCAGTAGTCCGACTAGCGGGAGGGACAGCGGGGAGCTGTTTTTT. The rearrangement uses TRBV25-1 and TRBJ2-2; 14 bases agree with TRBD2. The germline CDR1 and CDR2 sequences are MGHDK and SYGVNS. This CDR3 comprises 17 residues. J was trimmed by 7 bases and V by 5 bases; bases with no gene match: 9.

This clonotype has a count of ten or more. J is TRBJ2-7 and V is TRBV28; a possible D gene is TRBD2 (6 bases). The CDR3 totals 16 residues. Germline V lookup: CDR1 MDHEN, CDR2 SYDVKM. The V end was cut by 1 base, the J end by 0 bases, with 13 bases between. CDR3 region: CASSLLAGPLSYEQYF. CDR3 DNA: TGTGCCAGCAGTTTATTGGCGGGGCCCCTCTCCTACGAGCAGTACTTC.

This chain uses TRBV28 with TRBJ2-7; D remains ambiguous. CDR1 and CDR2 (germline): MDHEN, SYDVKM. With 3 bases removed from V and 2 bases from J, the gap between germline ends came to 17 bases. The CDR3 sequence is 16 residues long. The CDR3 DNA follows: TGTGCCAGCAGTTTCCTACCCAGCTCGGAACCCTACGAGCAGTACTTC. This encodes CASSFLPSSEPYEQYF.

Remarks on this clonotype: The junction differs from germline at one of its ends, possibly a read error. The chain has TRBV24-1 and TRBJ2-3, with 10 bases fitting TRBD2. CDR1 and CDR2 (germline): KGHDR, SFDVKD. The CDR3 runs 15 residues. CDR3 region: CATSRTSGGPETQYF. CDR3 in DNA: TGTGCCACCAGCCGGACTAGCGGTGGGCCAGAAACGCAGTATTTT.

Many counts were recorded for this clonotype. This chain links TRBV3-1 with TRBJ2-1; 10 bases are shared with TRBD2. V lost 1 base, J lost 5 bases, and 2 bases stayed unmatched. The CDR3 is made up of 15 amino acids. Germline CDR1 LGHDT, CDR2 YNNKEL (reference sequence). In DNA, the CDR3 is TGTGCCAGCAGCCAAGGGACTAGCGGAAACAATGAGCAGTTCTTC. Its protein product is CASSQGTSGNNEQFF.

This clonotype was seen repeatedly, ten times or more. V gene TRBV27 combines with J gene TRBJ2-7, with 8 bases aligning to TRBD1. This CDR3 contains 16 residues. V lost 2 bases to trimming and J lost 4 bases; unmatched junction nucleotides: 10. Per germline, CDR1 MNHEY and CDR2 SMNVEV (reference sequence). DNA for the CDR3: TGTGCCAGCAGTTTAGAATATCAGGGGGCAGGATACGAGCAGTACTTC. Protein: CASSLEYQGAGYEQYF.

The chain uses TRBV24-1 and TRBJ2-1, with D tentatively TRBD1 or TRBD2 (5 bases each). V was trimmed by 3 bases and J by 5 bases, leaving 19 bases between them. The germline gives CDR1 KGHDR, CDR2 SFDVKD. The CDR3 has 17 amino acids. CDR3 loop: CATSDPVSGSLNNEQFF. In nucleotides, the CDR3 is TGTGCCACCAGTGATCCAGTCTCAGGGAGTCTGAACAATGAGCAGTTCTTC.

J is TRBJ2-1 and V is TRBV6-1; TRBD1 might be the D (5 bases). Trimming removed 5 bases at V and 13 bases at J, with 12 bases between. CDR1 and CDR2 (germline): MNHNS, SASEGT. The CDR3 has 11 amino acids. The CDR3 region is CASSTRVGQFF. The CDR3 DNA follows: TGTGCCAGCAGTACCAGGGTGGGTCAGTTCTTC.

CDR3 nucleotide sequence: TGTGCCAGCAGCAGAGGGCCGGCGGATGAGCAGTTCTTC. The encoded protein is CASSRGPADEQFF. The rearrangement links TRBV11-3 to TRBJ2-1, with a weak D call TRBD2 (5 bases). CDR1 is SGHNT, CDR2 YENEEA, per germline. The CDR3 has 13 amino acids. V lost 5 bases, J lost 8 bases, and 13 bases lay in between. The full variable domain, completed using reference TRBV11-3 and TRBJ2-1, is EAGVVQSPRYKIIEKKQPVAFWCNPISGHNTLYWYLQNLGQGPELLIRYENEEAVDDSQLPKDRFSAERLKGVDSTLKIQPAELGDSAVYLCASSRGPADEQFFGPGTRLTVL.

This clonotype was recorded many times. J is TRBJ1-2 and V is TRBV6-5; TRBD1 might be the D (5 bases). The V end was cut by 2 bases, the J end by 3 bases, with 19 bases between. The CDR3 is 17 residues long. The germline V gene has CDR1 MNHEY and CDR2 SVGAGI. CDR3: CASSYLWDGSPDYGYTF. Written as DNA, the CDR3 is TGTGCCAGCAGTTACCTGTGGGACGGCAGCCCGGACTATGGCTACACCTTC.

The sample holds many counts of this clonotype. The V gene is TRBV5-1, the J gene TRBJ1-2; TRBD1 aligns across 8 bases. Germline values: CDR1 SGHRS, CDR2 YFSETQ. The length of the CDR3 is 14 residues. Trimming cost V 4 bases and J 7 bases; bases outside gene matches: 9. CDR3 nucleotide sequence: TGCGCCAGCAGCACTGGACAGGGTATCACTGGCTACACCTTC. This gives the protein CASSTGQGITGYTF.

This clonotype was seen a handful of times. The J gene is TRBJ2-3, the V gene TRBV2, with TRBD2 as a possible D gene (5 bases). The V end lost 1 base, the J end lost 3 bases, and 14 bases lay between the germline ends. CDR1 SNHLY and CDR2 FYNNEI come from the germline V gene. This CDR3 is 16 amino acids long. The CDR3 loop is CASSEGGSAITDTQYF. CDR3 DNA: TGTGCCAGCAGTGAAGGAGGTAGCGCAATTACAGATACGCAGTATTTT.

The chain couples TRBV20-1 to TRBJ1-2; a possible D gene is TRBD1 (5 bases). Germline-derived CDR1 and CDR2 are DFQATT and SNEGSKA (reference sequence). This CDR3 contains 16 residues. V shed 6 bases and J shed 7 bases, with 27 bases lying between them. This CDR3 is CSAIPAGQPLTGGYTF. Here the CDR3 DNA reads TGCAGTGCCATACCCGCGGGGCAGCCGCTAACGGGTGGCTACACCTTC.

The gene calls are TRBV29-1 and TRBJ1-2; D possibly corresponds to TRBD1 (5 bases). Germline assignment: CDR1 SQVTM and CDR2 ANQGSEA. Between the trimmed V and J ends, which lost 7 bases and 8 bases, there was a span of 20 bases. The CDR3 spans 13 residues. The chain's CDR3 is CSGQVTGTQGYTF. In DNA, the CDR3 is TGCAGCGGACAAGTCACCGGGACTCAGGGCTACACCTTC. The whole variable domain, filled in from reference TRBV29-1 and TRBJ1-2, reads SAVISQKPSRDICQRGTSLTIQCQVDSQVTMMFWYRQQPGQSLTLIATANQGSEATYESGFVIDKFPISRPNLTFSTLTVSNMSPEDSSIYLCSGQVTGTQGYTFGSGTRLTVV.

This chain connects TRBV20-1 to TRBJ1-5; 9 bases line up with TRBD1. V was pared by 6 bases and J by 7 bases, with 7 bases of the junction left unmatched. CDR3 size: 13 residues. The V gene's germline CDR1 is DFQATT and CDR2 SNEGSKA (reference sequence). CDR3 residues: CSATTGGGQPQHF. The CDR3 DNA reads TGCAGTGCAACCACAGGGGGCGGGCAGCCCCAGCATTTT.

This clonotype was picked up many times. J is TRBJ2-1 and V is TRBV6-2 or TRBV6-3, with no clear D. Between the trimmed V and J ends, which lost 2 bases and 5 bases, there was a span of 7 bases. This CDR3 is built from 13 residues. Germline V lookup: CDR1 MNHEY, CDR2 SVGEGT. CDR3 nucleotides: TGTGCCAGCAGTTACCCGAACGACAATGAGCAGTTCTTC. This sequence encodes CASSYPNDNEQFF.

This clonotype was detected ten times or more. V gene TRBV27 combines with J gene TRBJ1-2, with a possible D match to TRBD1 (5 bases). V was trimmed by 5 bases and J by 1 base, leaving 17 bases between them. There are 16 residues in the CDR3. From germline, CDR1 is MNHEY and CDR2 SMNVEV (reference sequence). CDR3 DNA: TGTGCCAGCAGTCCCGGAGGGGATCTGCTTAACTATGGCTACACCTTC. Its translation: CASSPGGDLLNYGYTF.

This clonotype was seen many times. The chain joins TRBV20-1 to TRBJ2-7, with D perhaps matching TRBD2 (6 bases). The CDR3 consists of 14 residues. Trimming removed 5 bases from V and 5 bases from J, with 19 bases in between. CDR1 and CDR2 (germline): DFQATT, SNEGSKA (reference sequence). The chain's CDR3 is CSAVGSSEIDEQYF. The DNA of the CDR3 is TGCAGTGCTGTCGGATCTAGCGAGATCGACGAGCAGTACTTC.

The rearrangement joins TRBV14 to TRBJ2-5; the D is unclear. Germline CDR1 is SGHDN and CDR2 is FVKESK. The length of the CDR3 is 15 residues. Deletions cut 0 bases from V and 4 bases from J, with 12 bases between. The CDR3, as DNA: TGTGCCAGCAGCCAAGATCAGGCTAGTTCAGAGACCCAGTACTTC. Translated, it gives CASSQDQASSETQYF.

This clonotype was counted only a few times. The CDR3 DNA sequence: TGTGCCAGCAGCTACGGTAGGGAGGGCTACGAGCAGTACTTC. Protein sequence: CASSYGREGYEQYF. The J gene is TRBJ2-7, the V gene TRBV5-4, with 7 bases lining up with TRBD2. Germline V lookup: CDR1 SGHNT, CDR2 YYREEE (reference sequence). V lost 3 bases to trimming and J lost 3 bases; unmatched junction nucleotides: 6. The CDR3 contains 14 residues.

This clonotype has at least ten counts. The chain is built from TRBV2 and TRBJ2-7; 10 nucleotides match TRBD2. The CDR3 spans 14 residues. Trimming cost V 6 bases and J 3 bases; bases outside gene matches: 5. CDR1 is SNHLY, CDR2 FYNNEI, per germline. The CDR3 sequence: CASRRTSGRYEQYF. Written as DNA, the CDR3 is TGTGCCAGCAGAAGGACTAGCGGCCGCTACGAGCAGTACTTC.

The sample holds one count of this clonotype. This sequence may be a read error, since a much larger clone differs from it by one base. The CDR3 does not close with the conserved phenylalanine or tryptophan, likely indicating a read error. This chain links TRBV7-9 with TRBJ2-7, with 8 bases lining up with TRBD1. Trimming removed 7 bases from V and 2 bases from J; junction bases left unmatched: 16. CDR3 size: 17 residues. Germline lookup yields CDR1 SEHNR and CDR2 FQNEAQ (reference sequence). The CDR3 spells CASNPIPGQGSTYEQYL. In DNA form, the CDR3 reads TGTGCCAGCAACCCTATTCCTGGACAGGGTAGCACCTACGAGCAGTACCTC.

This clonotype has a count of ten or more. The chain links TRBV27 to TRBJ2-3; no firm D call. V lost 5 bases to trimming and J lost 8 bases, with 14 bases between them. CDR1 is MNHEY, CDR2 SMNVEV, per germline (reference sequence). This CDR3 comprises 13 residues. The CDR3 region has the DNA TGTGCCAGCAGTAACTCGGGTAGTGGTACGCAGTATTTT. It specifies CASSNSGSGTQYF.

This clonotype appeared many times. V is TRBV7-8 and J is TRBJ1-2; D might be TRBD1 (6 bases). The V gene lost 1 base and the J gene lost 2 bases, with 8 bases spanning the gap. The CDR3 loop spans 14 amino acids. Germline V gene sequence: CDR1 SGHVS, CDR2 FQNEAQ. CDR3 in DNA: TGTGCCAGCAGCTTAGGGGGGCTGAACTATGGCTACACCTTC. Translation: CASSLGGLNYGYTF.